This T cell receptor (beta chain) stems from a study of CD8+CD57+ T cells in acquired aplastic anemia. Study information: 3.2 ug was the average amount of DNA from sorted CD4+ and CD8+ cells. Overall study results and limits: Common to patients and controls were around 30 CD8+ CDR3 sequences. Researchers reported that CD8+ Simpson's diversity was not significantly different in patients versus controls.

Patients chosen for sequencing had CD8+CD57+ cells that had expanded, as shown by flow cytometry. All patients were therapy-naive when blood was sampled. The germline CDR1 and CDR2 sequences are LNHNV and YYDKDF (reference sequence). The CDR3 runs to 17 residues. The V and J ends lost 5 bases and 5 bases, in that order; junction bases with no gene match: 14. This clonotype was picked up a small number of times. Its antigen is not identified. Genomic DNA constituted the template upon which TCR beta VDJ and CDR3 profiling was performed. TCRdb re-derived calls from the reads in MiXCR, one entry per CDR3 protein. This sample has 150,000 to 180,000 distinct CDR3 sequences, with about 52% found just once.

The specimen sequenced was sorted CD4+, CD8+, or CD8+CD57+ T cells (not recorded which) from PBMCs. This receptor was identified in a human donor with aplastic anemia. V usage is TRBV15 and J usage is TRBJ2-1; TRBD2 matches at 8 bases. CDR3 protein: CATSDAFGLARDNEQFF. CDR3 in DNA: TGTGCCACCAGCGACGCGTTCGGACTAGCAAGGGACAATGAGCAGTTCTTC.